One sample yielded the 28 T cell receptor beta chains listed below, sequenced in a study of yellow fever vaccine responses in identical twins. TCRdb analysed the RT-PCR reads with MiXCR anew, one entry per CDR3 protein. The sample includes about 1,100 distinct CDR3 sequences, approximately 83% of them seen just once. Sequenced material: T cells from blood (PBMCs), unsorted or a sorted subset (not recorded which), taken before or after yellow fever vaccination (not recorded which). These receptors all stem from a woman between 18 and 29 years old who received the yellow fever vaccine.

The chain is built from TRBV10-3 and TRBJ1-1; no clear D gene. CDR1 and CDR2 from the germline V gene are ENHRY and SYGVKD. The V end lost 3 bases, the J end lost 1 base, and 3 bases lay between the germline ends. CDR3 length: 12 amino acids. CDR3 sequence: CAISEGNTEAFF. In DNA, the CDR3 is TGTGCCATCAGTGAAGGGAACACTGAAGCTTTCTTT.

The V call is TRBV12-3 or TRBV12-4, the J call TRBJ1-2; possibly TRBD1 for D (5 bases). The length of the CDR3 is 13 residues. V gave up 5 bases and J gave up 4 bases, with 11 bases separating them. The CDR3 sequence: CASSPGTPYGYTF. The CDR3 bases are TGTGCCAGCAGTCCCGGGACTCCCTATGGCTACACCTTC.

CDR3 nucleotide sequence: TGCGCCAGCAGTCAATCGCGAGGAAACACTGAAGCTTTCTTT. Amino acid sequence: CASSQSRGNTEAFF. The rearrangement links TRBV23-1 to TRBJ1-1; D call uncertain. TRBV23-1 is known as an ORF, though its function is uncertain. V was pared by 0 bases and J by 2 bases, with 7 bases between. The CDR3 totals 14 residues.

V usage is TRBV7-3 and J usage is TRBJ2-5; D possibly uses TRBD1 or TRBD2 (5 bases each). This CDR3 has 15 residues. Germline V gene data show CDR1 as SGHTA and CDR2 as FQGTGA. Trimming cost V 5 bases and J 5 bases, with 18 bases left between them. The DNA for the CDR3 is TGTGCCAGCAGCCTCCGGGACGGCGATTCGGAGACCCAGTACTTC. Residues: CASSLRDGDSETQYF.

The chain combines TRBV2 with TRBJ2-3; 8 bases line up with TRBD2. The CDR3 totals 16 residues. The V and J ends lost 3 bases and 0 bases, in that order; junction bases with no gene match: 5. Germline-derived CDR1 and CDR2 are SNHLY and FYNNEI. This CDR3 reads CASSDRGGFSTDTQYF. In DNA form, the CDR3 reads TGTGCCAGCAGTGATCGCGGGGGGTTCAGCACAGATACGCAGTATTTT.

A note on this clonotype: The CDR3 does not end in the conserved phenylalanine or tryptophan, so this is likely a read error. The chain joins TRBV11-1 to TRBJ2-7; D possibly corresponds to TRBD2 (5 bases). V shed 1 base and J shed 1 base, with 11 bases lying between them. Germline values: CDR1 SGHAT, CDR2 FQDESV (reference sequence). The CDR3 length is 15 residues. CDR3 coding DNA: TGTGCCAGCAGCTTAGGCTTCGGGGATTCCTACGAGCAGTACTCC. It encodes CASSLGFGDSYEQYS.

This clonotype is a singleton in its sample. This chain links TRBV4-1 with TRBJ1-6, with no clear D. The CDR3 is 17 residues long. The V end was cut by 1 base, the J end by 3 bases, with 13 bases between. Germline lookup yields CDR1 MGHRA and CDR2 YSYEKL. The CDR3 region has the DNA TGCGCCAGCAGCCAAGTCCAAGTTAGACTCTATAATTCACCCCTCCACTTT. It codes for CASSQVQVRLYNSPLHF.

The genes are TRBV28 and TRBJ2-5; D call uncertain. CDR1 MDHEN and CDR2 SYDVKM come from the germline V gene. The CDR3 is made up of 15 amino acids. Trimming took 1 base from V and 5 from J, leaving 14 bases between them. CDR3 sequence reads: CASSLLAGHGETQYF. The DNA for the CDR3 is TGTGCCAGCAGTTTATTGGCCGGGCATGGGGAGACCCAGTACTTC.

The chain couples TRBV29-1 to TRBJ2-1; 12 bases are shared with TRBD2. The CDR3 extends over 14 amino acids. J lost 6 bases, V lost 6 bases, and 6 bases had no gene match. Per germline, CDR1 SQVTM and CDR2 ANQGSEA. The CDR3: CSVARLAGVNEQFF. The CDR3 DNA follows: TGCAGCGTCGCACGACTAGCGGGAGTCAATGAGCAGTTCTTC.

Only one count was recorded for this clonotype. J is TRBJ1-5 and V is TRBV6-6; D is undetermined. This CDR3 is 15 amino acids long. V was trimmed by 7 bases and J by 0 bases, leaving 13 bases between them. The V gene's germline CDR1 is MNHNY and CDR2 SVGAGI (reference sequence). For the CDR3, the DNA is TGTGCCAGCAAAATTGAACCCGATAGCAATCAGCCCCAGCATTTT. It codes for CASKIEPDSNQPQHF.

In this sample, this clonotype turned up once. The J gene is TRBJ1-5, the V gene TRBV20-1; D ambiguous. The CDR3 totals 13 residues. Germline CDR1 and CDR2: DFQATT and SNEGSKA (reference sequence). V lost 0 bases, J lost 5 bases, and 8 bases lay in between. This CDR3 reads CSARESADQPQHF. CDR3 in DNA: TGCAGTGCTAGAGAATCCGCCGATCAGCCCCAGCATTTT.

This chain uses TRBV6-1 with TRBJ2-6; weak D call: TRBD1 (6 bases). The CDR3 consists of 16 residues. V was trimmed by 6 bases and J by 0 bases, leaving 12 bases between them. Germline V gives CDR1 MNHNS, CDR2 SASEGT. The chain's CDR3 is CASSRGISSGANVLTF. The CDR3 DNA is TGTGCCAGCAGCAGGGGCATTAGCTCTGGGGCCAACGTCCTGACTTTC.

This sequence joins TRBV28 and TRBJ1-6; D perhaps matches TRBD1 (5 bases). The CDR3 contains 17 residues. The ends were cut back, 1 base at V and 8 bases at J, with 18 bases in the middle. The germline V gene encodes CDR1 MDHEN and CDR2 SYDVKM. This CDR3 is CASSLSRVGPFYSPLHF. CDR3 nucleotides: TGTGCCAGCAGTTTATCCCGAGTGGGACCGTTTTATTCACCCCTCCACTTT.

This clonotype appeared a single time. This rearrangement joins TRBV6-4 to TRBJ2-1; D may be TRBD2 (5 bases). The CDR3 extends over 15 amino acids. The germline CDR1 and CDR2 sequences are MRHNA and SNTAGT. Trimming left V 7 bases short and J 0 bases short, with 13 bases between. The CDR3 here is CASKDLRSSYNEQFF. DNA of the CDR3: TGTGCCAGCAAGGACTTACGAAGCTCCTACAATGAGCAGTTCTTC.

This sequence joins TRBV20-1 and TRBJ2-1; D remains unclear. V was cut by 4 bases and J by 9 bases, with 19 bases left in between. This CDR3 is built from 14 residues. From germline, CDR1 is DFQATT and CDR2 SNEGSKA (reference sequence). CDR3 DNA sequence: TGCAGTGCTACCTTCCGGCCCGCTAGTGGTGAGCAGTTCTTC. It is translated as CSATFRPASGEQFF.

The rearrangement joins TRBV4-1 to TRBJ1-2; D uncertain. Germline V CDR1 and CDR2: MGHRA, YSYEKL. With 0 bases removed from V and 4 bases from J, the gap between germline ends came to 6 bases. The CDR3 has 13 amino acids. For the CDR3, the DNA is TGCGCCAGCAGCCAAGAGGGAGGCTATGGCTACACCTTC. Translated: CASSQEGGYGYTF.

V usage is TRBV7-6 and J usage is TRBJ2-1; D is ambiguous. This CDR3 has 13 residues. Germline lookup yields CDR1 SGHVS and CDR2 FNYEAQ. V was shortened by 5 bases and J by 4 bases, with 9 bases between the two germline ends. The CDR3 reads CASSAVQYNEQFF. CDR3 in DNA: TGTGCCAGCAGCGCCGTGCAATACAATGAGCAGTTCTTC.

The chain carries TRBV7-3 and TRBJ1-1; D not resolved. The CDR3 is 13 amino acids. Germline values: CDR1 SGHTA, CDR2 FQGTGA. Trimming shortened V by 1 base and J by 4 bases, and 7 bases separated the two germline ends. CDR3 sequence (DNA): TGTGCCAGCAGCTTAAGGATGATCACTGAAGCTTTCTTT. It specifies CASSLRMITEAFF.

The sample holds a few counts of this clonotype. The V and J genes are TRBV29-1 and TRBJ1-2, with 7 bases identical to TRBD1. V trimming: 6 bases; J trimming: 3 bases; junction bases outside the gene matches: 4. Germline CDR1 and CDR2: SQVTM and ANQGSEA. The CDR3 loop spans 12 amino acids. The CDR3 region is CSVTGTDYGYTF. CDR3 coding DNA: TGCAGCGTGACAGGGACGGACTATGGCTACACCTTC.

This chain links TRBV12-5 with TRBJ1-1, with a weak D call TRBD1 (5 bases). The CDR3 loop spans 18 amino acids. V was cut by 2 bases and J by 1 base, with 20 bases left in between. Germline V lookup: CDR1 LGHNT, CDR2 FRNRAP. In DNA form, the CDR3 reads TGTGCTAGTGGTTTGCGCAGCAGTACCTGGGGCCCGAACACTGAAGCTTTCTTT. Protein sequence: CASGLRSSTWGPNTEAFF.

A few counts support this clonotype. The chain recombines TRBV6-1 with TRBJ1-6; 7 bases map to TRBD1. The CDR3 contains 17 residues. CDR1 MNHNS and CDR2 SASEGT come from the germline V gene. V shed 6 bases, J shed 6 bases, and the junction held 14 bases outside the gene matches. CDR3 amino acids: CASSSRTGPISNSPLHF. For the CDR3, the DNA is TGTGCCAGCAGCTCCCGGACAGGACCCATCTCTAATTCACCCCTCCACTTT.

The rearrangement links TRBV29-1 to TRBJ1-1; D may be TRBD1 (5 bases). Per germline, CDR1 SQVTM and CDR2 ANQGSEA. V lost 2 bases and J 1 base, leaving 11 bases between the germline ends. The CDR3 is made up of 14 amino acids. The CDR3 here is CSVESRDGNTEAFF. The DNA of the CDR3 is TGCAGCGTTGAATCCCGGGACGGGAACACTGAAGCTTTCTTT.

J is TRBJ2-1 and V is TRBV7-9, with 7 bases identical to TRBD2. With 5 bases clipped from V and 4 bases from J, the junction kept 8 bases outside the gene matches. Germline V lookup: CDR1 SEHNR, CDR2 FQNEAQ (reference sequence). This CDR3 spans 15 amino acids. CDR3: CASSLNLAAYNEQFF. The CDR3, as DNA: TGTGCCAGCAGCCTTAATCTAGCGGCTTACAATGAGCAGTTCTTC.

V and J are TRBV5-1 and TRBJ2-2; D perhaps matches TRBD1 (6 bases). The CDR3 consists of 15 residues. V lost 0 bases and J lost 3, with 9 bases in between. Germline V gives CDR1 SGHRS, CDR2 YFSETQ. This CDR3 is CASSLEDRYTGELFF. The CDR3 coding sequence is TGCGCCAGCAGCTTGGAAGACAGGTACACCGGGGAGCTGTTTTTT. Variable domain in full (rest from reference TRBV5-1 and TRBJ2-2): KAGVTQTPRYLIKTRGQQVTLSCSPISGHRSVSWYQQTPGQGLQFLFEYFSETQRNKGNFPGRFSGRQFSNSRSEMNVSTLELGDSALYLCASSLEDRYTGELFFGEGSRLTVL.

The gene calls are TRBV12-3 or TRBV12-4 and TRBJ1-5; D perhaps matches TRBD1 (6 bases). The CDR3 has 13 amino acids. Trimming shortened V by 5 bases and J by 7 bases, and 12 bases separated the two germline ends. Written as DNA, the CDR3 is TGTGCCAGCAGTCTCGGGACAAAACAGCCCCAGCATTTT. Residues: CASSLGTKQPQHF.

The genes are TRBV28 and TRBJ1-6; no definite D call. Germline values: CDR1 MDHEN, CDR2 SYDVKM. V gave up 5 bases and J gave up 7 bases, with 12 bases separating them. CDR3 size: 14 residues. CDR3 DNA sequence: TGTGCCAGCAGTCGCGGGAACACGAATTCACCCCTCCACTTT. This gives the protein CASSRGNTNSPLHF.

This chain connects TRBV28 to TRBJ2-7; D remains ambiguous. Germline assignment: CDR1 MDHEN and CDR2 SYDVKM. The CDR3 is made up of 13 amino acids. The V end lost 3 bases, the J end lost 4 bases, and 10 bases lay between the germline ends. For the CDR3, the DNA is TGTGCCAGCAGTTTCTTGCTCTCGTACGAGCAGTACGTC. Translation: CASSFLLSYEQYV.

CDR3 protein: CSAAGQGNSGYTF. The CDR3, as DNA: TGCAGTGCCGCCGGACAGGGGAATTCTGGCTACACCTTC. This chain connects TRBV20-1 to TRBJ1-2; 9 bases fit TRBD1. The germline V gene encodes CDR1 DFQATT and CDR2 SNEGSKA (reference sequence). V was clipped by 6 bases and J by 7 bases; unmatched bases: 9. The CDR3 runs to 13 residues.